This T cell receptor (beta chain) was captured by sequencing in a study of CD8 T cells in Susac syndrome. Study results and caveats: It was acknowledged in the study that the number of individuals who were included in its TCR sequencing and HLA analysis was relatively small.

Details on this clonotype: Its antigen is unknown.

Per germline, CDR1 MNHEY and CDR2 SVGAGI. The CDR3 spans 15 residues. V was cut by 6 bases and J by 2 bases, with 14 bases left in between. The authors reverse transcribed roughly 0.5 to 1 ug RNA with random hexamers. Across 54 Vbeta and 13 Jbeta, immunoSEQ multiplex PCR amplified TCR beta CDR3. Each CDR3 protein gets one entry after TCRdb re-called the immunoSEQ multiplex PCR reads with MiXCR. The table has roughly 150,000 distinct CDR3 sequences, 93% seen once. The gene calls are TRBV6-5 and TRBJ2-1; D not certain. The sequence was obtained from a human donor in good health. Sequencing was performed on CD4+ T cells from PBMCs. The CDR3 coding sequence is TGTGCCAGCAGGCATTTTACTGAGGCCTACAATGAGCAGTTCTTC. Its protein is CASRHFTEAYNEQFF.